The 4 T cell receptor beta chains listed next were all sequenced from one sample in a study of blood T cell repertoires in COVID-19. Here immunoSEQ multiplex PCR was the method, and the copy in TCRdb shows in-frame clones only, minus some. The repertoire holds hundreds of thousands of clones, roughly 86% seen once, with roughly a tenth in the top ten. Source material: PBMCs or T cells enriched from blood (not recorded which). The receptors shown here come from a woman aged 25 to 45 who had recovered from COVID-19.

The chain recombines TRBV27 with TRBJ2-7; D perhaps matches TRBD2 (5 bases). Germline CDR1 and CDR2: MNHEY and SMNVEV (reference sequence). V was shortened by 8 bases and J by 5 bases, with 13 bases between the two germline ends. The CDR3 is 12 residues long. CDR3 nucleotide sequence: TGTGCCAGCGGGGAGCTAGTAAACGAGCAGTACTTC. Its translation is CASGELVNEQYF.

The J gene is TRBJ1-2, the V gene TRBV7-9, with 11 bases identical to TRBD1. CDR1 and CDR2 from the germline V gene are SEHNR and FQNEAQ (reference sequence). The CDR3 runs 13 residues. With 5 bases clipped from V and 8 bases from J, the junction kept 4 bases outside the gene matches. The CDR3 is CASSKGQGVGYTF. In nucleotides, the CDR3 is TGTGCCAGCAGCAAGGGACAGGGGGTGGGCTACACCTTC.

As DNA, the CDR3 is TGCAGCGTTCGGACAGGTTTCTATAATTCACCCCTCCACTTT. Amino acids: CSVRTGFYNSPLHF. The chain employs TRBV29-1 and TRBJ1-6, with 7 bases identical to TRBD1. V trimming: 5 bases; J trimming: 3 bases; junction bases outside the gene matches: 4. CDR1 and CDR2 (germline): SQVTM, ANQGSEA. This CDR3 spans 14 amino acids.

The rearrangement links TRBV27 to TRBJ1-5; D possibly corresponds to TRBD1 (5 bases). This CDR3 spans 15 amino acids. V was clipped by 2 bases and J by 4 bases, with 12 bases between them. Germline V lookup: CDR1 MNHEY, CDR2 SMNVEV (reference sequence). CDR3 bases: TGTGCCAGCAGTTTACTTAAGGGGCCAAATCAGCCCCAGCATTTT. This sequence encodes CASSLLKGPNQPQHF.